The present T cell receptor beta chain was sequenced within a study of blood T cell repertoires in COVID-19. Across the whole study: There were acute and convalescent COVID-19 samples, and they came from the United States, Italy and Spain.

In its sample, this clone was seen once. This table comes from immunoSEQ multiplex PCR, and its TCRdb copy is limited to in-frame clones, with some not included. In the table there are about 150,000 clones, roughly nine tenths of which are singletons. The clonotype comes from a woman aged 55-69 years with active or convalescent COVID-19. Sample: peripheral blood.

The DNA for the CDR3 is TGTGCCAGTTTAGCGGGCAACCAAGAGACCCAGTACTTC. Translation: CASLAGNQETQYF. This chain joins TRBV6-6 and TRBJ2-5; TRBD2 aligns across 7 bases. Germline V lookup: CDR1 MNHNY, CDR2 SVGAGI (reference sequence). The CDR3 has 13 amino acids. Trimming took 9 bases from V and 0 from J; bases not matched to a gene: 4.